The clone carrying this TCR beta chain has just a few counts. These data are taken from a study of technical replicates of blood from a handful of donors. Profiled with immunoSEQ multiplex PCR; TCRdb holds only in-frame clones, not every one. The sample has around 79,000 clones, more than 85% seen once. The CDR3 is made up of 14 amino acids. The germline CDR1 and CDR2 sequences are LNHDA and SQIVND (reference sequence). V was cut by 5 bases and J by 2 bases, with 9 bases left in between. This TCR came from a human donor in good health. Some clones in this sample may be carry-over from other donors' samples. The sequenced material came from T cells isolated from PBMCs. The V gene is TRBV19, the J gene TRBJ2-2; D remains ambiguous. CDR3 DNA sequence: TGTGCCAGTAGTCAAAACAGTAACACCGGGGAGCTGTTTTTT. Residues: CASSQNSNTGELFF.